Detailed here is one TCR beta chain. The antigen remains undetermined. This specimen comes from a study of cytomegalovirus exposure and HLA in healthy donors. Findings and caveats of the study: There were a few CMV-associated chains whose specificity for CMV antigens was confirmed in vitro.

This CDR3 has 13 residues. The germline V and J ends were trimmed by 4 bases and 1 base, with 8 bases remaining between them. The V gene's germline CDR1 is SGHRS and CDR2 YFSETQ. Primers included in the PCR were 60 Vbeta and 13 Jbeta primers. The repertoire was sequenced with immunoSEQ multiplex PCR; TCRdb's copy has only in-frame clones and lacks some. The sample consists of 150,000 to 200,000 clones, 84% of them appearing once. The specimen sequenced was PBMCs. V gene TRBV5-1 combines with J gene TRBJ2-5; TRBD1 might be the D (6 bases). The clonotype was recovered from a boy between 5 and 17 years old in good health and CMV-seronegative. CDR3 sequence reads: CASSPDSQETQYF. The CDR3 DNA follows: TGCGCCAGCAGCCCGGACAGCCAAGAGACCCAGTACTTC.